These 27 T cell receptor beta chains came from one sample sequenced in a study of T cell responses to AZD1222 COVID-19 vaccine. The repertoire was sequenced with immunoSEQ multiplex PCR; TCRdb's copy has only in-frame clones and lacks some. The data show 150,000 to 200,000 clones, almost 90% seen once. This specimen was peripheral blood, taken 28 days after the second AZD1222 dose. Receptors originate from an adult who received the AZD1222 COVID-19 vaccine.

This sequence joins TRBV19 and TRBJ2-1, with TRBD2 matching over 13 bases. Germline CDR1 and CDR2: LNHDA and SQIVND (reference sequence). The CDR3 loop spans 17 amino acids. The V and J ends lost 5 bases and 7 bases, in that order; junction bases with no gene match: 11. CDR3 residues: CASSGGLAGPLGNEQFF. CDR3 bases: TGTGCCAGTAGTGGGGGACTAGCGGGACCCCTTGGGAATGAGCAGTTCTTC.

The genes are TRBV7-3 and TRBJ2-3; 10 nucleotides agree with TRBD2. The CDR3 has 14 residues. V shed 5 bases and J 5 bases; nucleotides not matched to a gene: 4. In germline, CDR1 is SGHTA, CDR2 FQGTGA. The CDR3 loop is CASSQRGGIDTQYF. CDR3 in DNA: TGTGCCAGCAGCCAGCGGGGGGGTATAGATACGCAGTATTTT.

This chain's CDR3 is CASSSQGLDSPLHF. The CDR3 DNA reads TGTGCCAGTAGTTCGCAGGGGCTTGATTCACCCCTCCACTTT. This sequence joins TRBV19 and TRBJ1-6; D might be TRBD1 (6 bases). Trimming cost V 5 bases and J 8 bases, with 13 bases left between them. The germline gives CDR1 LNHDA, CDR2 SQIVND (reference sequence). This CDR3 comprises 14 residues.

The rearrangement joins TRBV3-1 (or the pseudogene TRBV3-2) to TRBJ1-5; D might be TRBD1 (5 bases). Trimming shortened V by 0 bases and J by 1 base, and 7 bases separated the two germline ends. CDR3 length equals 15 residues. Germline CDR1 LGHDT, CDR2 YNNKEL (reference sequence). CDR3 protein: CASSQDRVSNQPQHF. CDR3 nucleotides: TGTGCCAGCAGCCAAGACAGGGTGAGCAATCAGCCCCAGCATTTT.

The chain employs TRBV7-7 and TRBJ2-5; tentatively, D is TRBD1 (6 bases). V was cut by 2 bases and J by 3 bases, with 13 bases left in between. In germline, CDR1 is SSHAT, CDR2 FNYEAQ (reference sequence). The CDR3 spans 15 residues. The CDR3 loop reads CASSLRRQAKETQYF. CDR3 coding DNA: TGTGCCAGCAGCTTAAGGAGACAGGCCAAAGAGACCCAGTACTTC.

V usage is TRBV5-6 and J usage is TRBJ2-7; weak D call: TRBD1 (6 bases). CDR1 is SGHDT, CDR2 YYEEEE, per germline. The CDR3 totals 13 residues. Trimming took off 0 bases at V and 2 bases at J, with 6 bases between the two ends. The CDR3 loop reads CASSLGGPYEQYF. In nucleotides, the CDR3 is TGTGCCAGCAGCTTGGGGGGGCCCTACGAGCAGTACTTC.

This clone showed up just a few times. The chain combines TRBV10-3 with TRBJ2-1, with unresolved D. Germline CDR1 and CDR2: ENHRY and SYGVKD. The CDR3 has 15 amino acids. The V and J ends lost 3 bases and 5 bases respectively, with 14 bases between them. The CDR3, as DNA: TGTGCCATCAGTGATAAGGGTCAGTTTAACAATGAGCAGTTCTTC. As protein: CAISDKGQFNNEQFF.

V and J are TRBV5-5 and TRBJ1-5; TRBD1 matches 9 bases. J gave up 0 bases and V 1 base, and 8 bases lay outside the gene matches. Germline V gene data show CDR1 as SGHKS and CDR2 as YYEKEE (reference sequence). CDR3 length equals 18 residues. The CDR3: CASSLTGQGSYSNQPQHF. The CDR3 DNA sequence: TGTGCCAGCAGCTTGACGGGACAGGGCTCGTATAGCAATCAGCCCCAGCATTTT.

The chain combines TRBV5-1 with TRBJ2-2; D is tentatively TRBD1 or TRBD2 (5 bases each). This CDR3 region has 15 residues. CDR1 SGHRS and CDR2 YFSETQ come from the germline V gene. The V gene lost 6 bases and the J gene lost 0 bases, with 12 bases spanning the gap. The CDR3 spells CASTRGNPNTGELFF. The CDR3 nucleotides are TGCGCCAGCACCCGGGGCAATCCGAACACCGGGGAGCTGTTTTTT.

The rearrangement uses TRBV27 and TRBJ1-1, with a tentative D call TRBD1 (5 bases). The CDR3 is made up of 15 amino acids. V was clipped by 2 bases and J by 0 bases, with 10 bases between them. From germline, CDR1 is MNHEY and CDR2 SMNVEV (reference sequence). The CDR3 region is CASSLRQGLNTEAFF. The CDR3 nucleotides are TGTGCCAGCAGTTTAAGGCAGGGATTGAACACTGAAGCTTTCTTT.

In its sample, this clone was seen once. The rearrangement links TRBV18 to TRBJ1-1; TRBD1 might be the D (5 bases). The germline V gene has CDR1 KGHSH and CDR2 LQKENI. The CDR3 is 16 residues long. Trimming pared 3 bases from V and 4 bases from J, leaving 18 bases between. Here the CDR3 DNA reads TGTGCCAGCTCACCGAATCCCGGGGCCGGAGGCACTGAAGCTTTCTTT. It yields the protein CASSPNPGAGGTEAFF.

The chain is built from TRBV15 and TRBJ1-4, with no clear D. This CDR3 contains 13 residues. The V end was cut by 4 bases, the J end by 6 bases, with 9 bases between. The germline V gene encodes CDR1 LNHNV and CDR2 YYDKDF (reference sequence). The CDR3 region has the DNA TGTGCCACCAGCAACCGACGGGATGAAAAACTGTTTTTT. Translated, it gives CATSNRRDEKLFF.

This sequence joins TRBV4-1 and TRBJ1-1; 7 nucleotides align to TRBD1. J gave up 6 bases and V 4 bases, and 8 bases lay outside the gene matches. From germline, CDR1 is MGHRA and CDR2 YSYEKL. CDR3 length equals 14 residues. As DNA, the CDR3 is TGCGCCAGCAGCCTCAGACAGGGTAGCCCTGAAGCTTTCTTT. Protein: CASSLRQGSPEAFF.

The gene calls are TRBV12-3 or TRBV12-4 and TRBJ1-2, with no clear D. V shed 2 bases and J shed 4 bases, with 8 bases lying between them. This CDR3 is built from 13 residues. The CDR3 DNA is TGTGCCAGCAGTTTAAGGCAGTCCTATGGCTACACCTTC. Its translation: CASSLRQSYGYTF.

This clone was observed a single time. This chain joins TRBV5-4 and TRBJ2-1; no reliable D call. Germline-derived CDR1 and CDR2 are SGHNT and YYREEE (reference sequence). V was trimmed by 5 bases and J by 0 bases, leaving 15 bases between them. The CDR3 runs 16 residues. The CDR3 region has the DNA TGTGCCAGCAGTATTAGGGCTTTGAGCTCCTACAATGAGCAGTTCTTC. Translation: CASSIRALSSYNEQFF. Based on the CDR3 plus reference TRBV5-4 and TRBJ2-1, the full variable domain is ETGVTQSPTHLIKTRGQQVTLRCSSQSGHNTVSWYQQALGQGPQFIFQYYREEENGRGNFPPRFSGLQFPNYSSELNVNALELDDSALYLCASSIRALSSYNEQFFGPGTRLTVL.

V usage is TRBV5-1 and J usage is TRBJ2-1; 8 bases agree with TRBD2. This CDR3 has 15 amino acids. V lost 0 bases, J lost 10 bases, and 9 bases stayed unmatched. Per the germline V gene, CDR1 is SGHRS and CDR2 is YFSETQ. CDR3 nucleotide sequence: TGCGCCAGCAGCTTGGCTGCAGCGGGGGAGAGGGAGCAGTTCTTC. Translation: CASSLAAAGEREQFF.

CDR3 bases: TGTGCCAGCAGCTTAAATTCCAGGGGCGCATCTCAGCCCCAGCATTTT. It is translated as CASSLNSRGASQPQHF. The chain employs TRBV7-6 and TRBJ1-5, with a weak D call TRBD1 (6 bases). Trimming shortened V by 2 bases and J by 6 bases, and 17 bases separated the two germline ends. Germline V gives CDR1 SGHVS, CDR2 FNYEAQ. The CDR3 consists of 16 residues.

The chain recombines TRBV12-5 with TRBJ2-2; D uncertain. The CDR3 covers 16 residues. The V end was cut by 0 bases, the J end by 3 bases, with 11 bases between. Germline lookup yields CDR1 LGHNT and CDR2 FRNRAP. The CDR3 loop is CASGLVPPGYTGELFF. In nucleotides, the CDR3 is TGTGCTAGTGGTTTGGTACCTCCAGGTTACACCGGGGAGCTGTTTTTT.

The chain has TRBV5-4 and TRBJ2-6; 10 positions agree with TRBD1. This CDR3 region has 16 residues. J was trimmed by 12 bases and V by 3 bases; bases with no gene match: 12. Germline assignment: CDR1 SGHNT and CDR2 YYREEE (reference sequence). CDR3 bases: TGTGCCAGCAGCTCCCCCCGACAGGGGGCAATCCCCGTCCTGACTTTC. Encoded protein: CASSSPRQGAIPVLTF.

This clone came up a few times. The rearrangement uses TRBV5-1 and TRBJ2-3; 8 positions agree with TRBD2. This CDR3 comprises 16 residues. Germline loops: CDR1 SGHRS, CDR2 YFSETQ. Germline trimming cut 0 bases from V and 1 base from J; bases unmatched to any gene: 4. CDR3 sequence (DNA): TGCGCCAGCAGCTTGGTCGGTAGCGGGGGCACAGATACGCAGTATTTT. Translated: CASSLVGSGGTDTQYF.

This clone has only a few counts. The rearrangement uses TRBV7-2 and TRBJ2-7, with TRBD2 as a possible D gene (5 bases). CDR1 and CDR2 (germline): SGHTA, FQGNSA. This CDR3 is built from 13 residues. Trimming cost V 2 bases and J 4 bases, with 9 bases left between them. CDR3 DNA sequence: TGTGCCAGCAGCTTAATTTGGGAGTACGAGCAGTACTTC. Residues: CASSLIWEYEQYF.

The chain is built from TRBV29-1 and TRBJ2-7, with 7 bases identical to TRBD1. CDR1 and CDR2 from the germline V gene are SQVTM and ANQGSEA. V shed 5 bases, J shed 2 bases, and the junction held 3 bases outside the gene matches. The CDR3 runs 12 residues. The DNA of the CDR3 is TGCAGCGTTCGGGACAGTACCTACGAGCAGTACTTC. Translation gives CSVRDSTYEQYF.

CDR3 bases: TGTGCCAGCAGCTTAGGGTCGGCAGGGTCCTACGAGCAGTACTTC. Protein product: CASSLGSAGSYEQYF. The gene calls are TRBV7-8 and TRBJ2-7, with D perhaps matching TRBD1 (5 bases). Germline loops: CDR1 SGHVS, CDR2 FQNEAQ. V shed 1 base and J shed 1 base, with 11 bases lying between them. The CDR3 is 15 amino acids.

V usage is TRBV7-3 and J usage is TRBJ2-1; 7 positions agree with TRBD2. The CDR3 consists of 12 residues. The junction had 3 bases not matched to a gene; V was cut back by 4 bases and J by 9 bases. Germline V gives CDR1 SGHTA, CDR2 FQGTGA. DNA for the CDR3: TGTGCCAGCAGCTCCCCGGGGGGTGAGCAGTTCTTC. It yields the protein CASSSPGGEQFF.

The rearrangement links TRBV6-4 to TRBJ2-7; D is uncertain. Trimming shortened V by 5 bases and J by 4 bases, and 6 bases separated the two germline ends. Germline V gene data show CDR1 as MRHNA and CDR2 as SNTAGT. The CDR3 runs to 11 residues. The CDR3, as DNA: TGTGCCAGCAGTCGTGGGTACGAGCAGTACTTC. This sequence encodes CASSRGYEQYF.

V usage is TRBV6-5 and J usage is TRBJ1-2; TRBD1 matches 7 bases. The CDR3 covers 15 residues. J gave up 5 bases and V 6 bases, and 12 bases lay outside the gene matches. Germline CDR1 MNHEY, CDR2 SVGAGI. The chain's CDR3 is CASSFSPTGDYGYTF. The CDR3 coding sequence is TGTGCCAGCAGCTTTAGCCCTACAGGGGATTATGGCTACACCTTC.

The CDR3 DNA follows: TGTGCCAGCAGCTCTAGGACAGGGGCCTACAATGAGCAGTTCTTC. It specifies CASSSRTGAYNEQFF. This chain joins TRBV7-2 and TRBJ2-1, with 9 bases lining up with TRBD1. This CDR3 spans 15 amino acids. Trimming at V came to 4 bases and at J to 2 bases, leaving 3 bases not matched to a gene. CDR1 and CDR2 (germline): SGHTA, FQGNSA.